This T cell receptor beta chain was sequenced during a study of blood T cell repertoires in COVID-19. Across the study: Sites in the United States, Italy and Spain provided acute and convalescent COVID-19 samples.

CDR3 length equals 13 residues. Unmatched junction bases numbered 6, after V lost 6 bases and J lost 5 bases. Cohort allocation depended upon clinical history that participants reported. In the study's own analysis: Estimation of nucleated cell counts was performed using reference gene primer amplification. Generated by immunoSEQ multiplex PCR, the TCRdb table keeps only in-frame clones and is missing some. V and J calls and clone size are given by that table; D and trimming were obtained from the DNA. Here the sample spans about 440,000 clones, 70% to 90% being singletons. Sequencing input: PBMCs or T cells enriched from blood (not recorded which). This receptor was taken from a woman aged 18 to 35 with acute COVID-19. The rearrangement uses TRBV12-3 or TRBV12-4 and TRBJ2-7; 8 bases map to TRBD1. The CDR3 loop reads CASSQDRDHEQYF. CDR3 DNA: TGTGCCAGCAGCCAGGACAGGGACCACGAGCAGTACTTC.